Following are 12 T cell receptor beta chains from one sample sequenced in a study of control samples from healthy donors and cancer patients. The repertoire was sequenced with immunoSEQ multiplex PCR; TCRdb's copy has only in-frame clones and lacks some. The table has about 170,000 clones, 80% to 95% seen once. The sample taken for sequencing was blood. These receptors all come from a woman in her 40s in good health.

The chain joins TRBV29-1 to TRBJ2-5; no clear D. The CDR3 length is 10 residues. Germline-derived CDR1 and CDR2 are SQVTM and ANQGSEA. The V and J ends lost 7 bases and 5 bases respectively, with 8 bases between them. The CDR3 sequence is CSALLETQYF. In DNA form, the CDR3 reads TGCAGCGCGTTGTTGGAGACCCAGTACTTC. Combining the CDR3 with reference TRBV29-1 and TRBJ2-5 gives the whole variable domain SAVISQKPSRDICQRGTSLTIQCQVDSQVTMMFWYRQQPGQSLTLIATANQGSEATYESGFVIDKFPISRPNLTFSTLTVSNMSPEDSSIYLCSALLETQYFGPGTRLLVL.

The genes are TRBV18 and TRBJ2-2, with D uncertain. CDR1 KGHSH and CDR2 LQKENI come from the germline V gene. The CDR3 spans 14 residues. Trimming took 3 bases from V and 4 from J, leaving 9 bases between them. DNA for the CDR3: TGTGCCAGCTCACCCCCGGAACCCACCGGGGAGCTGTTTTTT. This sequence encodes CASSPPEPTGELFF. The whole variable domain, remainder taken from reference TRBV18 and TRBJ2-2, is NAGVMQNPRHLVRRRGQEARLRCSPMKGHSHVYWYRQLPEEGLKFMVYLQKENIIDESGMPKERFSAEFPKEGPSILRIQQVVRGDSAAYFCASSPPEPTGELFFGEGSRLTVL.

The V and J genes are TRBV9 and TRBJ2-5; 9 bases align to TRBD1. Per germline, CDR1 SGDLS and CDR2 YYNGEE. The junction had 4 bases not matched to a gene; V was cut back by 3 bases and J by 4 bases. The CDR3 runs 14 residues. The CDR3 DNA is TGTGCCAGCAGCGAAACAGGGGGCGGAGAGACCCAGTACTTC. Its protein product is CASSETGGGETQYF.

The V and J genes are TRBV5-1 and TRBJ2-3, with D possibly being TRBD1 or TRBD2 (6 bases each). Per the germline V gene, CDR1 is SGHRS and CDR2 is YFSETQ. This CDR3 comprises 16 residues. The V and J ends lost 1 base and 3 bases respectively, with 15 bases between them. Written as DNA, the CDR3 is TGCGCCAGCAGCTTGTTGGGGGGCCTGGGGACAGATACGCAGTATTTT. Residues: CASSLLGGLGTDTQYF.

This CDR3 is CARSRQGYTEAFF. CDR3 coding DNA: TGTGCCAGAAGCCGACAGGGATACACTGAAGCTTTCTTT. This chain joins TRBV5-3 and TRBJ1-1; 7 bases line up with TRBD1. TRBV5-3 carries the ORF label, with uncertain function. With V trimmed by 4 bases and J by 3 bases, 3 bases remained unmatched. This CDR3 has 13 amino acids.

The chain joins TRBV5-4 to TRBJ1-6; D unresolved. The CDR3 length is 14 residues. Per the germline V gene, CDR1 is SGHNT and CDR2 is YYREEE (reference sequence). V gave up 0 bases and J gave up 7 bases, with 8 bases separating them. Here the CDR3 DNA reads TGTGCCAGCAGCTTGGGGTCGGGGAATTCACCCCTCCACTTT. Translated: CASSLGSGNSPLHF. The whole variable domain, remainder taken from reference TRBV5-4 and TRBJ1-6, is ETGVTQSPTHLIKTRGQQVTLRCSSQSGHNTVSWYQQALGQGPQFIFQYYREEENGRGNFPPRFSGLQFPNYSSELNVNALELDDSALYLCASSLGSGNSPLHFGNGTRLTVT.

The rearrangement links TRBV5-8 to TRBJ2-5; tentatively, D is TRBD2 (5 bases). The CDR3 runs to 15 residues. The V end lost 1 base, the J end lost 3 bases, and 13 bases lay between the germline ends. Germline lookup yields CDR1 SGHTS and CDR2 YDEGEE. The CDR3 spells CASSLKSSGKETQYF. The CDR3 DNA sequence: TGTGCCAGCAGCTTGAAGTCTTCGGGGAAAGAGACCCAGTACTTC.

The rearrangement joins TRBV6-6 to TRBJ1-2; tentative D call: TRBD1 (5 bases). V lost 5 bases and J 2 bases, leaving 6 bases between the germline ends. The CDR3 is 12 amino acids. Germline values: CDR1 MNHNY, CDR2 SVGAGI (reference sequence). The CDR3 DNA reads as TGTGCCAGCAGTCGGGACAACTATGGCTACACCTTC. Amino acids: CASSRDNYGYTF.

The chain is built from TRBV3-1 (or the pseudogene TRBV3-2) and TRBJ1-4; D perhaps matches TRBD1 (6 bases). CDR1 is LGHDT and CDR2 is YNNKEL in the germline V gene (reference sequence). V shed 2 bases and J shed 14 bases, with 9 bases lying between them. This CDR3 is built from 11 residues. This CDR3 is CASSQRDMLFF. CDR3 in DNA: TGTGCCAGCAGCCAAAGGGACATGCTGTTTTTT.

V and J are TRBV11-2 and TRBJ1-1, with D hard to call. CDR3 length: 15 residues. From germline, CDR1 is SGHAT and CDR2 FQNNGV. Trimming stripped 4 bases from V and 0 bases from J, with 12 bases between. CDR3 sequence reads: CASSSPSVMNTEAFF. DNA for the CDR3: TGTGCCAGCAGCTCCCCTTCAGTGATGAACACTGAAGCTTTCTTT.

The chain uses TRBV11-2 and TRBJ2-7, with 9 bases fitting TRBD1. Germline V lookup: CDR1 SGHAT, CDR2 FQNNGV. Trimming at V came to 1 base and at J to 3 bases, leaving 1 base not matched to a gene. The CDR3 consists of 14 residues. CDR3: CASSLADRGYEQYF. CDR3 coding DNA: TGTGCCAGCAGCTTAGCGGACAGGGGCTACGAGCAGTACTTC. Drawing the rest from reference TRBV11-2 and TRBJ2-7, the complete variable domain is EAGVAQSPRYKIIEKRQSVAFWCNPISGHATLYWYQQILGQGPKLLIQFQNNGVVDDSQLPKDRFSAERLKGVDSTLKIQPAKLEDSAVYLCASSLADRGYEQYFGPGTRLTVT.

CDR3 in DNA: TGTGCCAGCGGTCCCGTGGGGGGGAATAATGAAAAACTGTTTTTT. It encodes CASGPVGGNNEKLFF. The chain links TRBV9 to TRBJ1-4, with D tentatively TRBD1 (5 bases). The CDR3 is 15 amino acids. Germline V gene lookup returns CDR1 SGDLS and CDR2 YYNGEE. With 7 bases removed from V and 4 bases from J, the gap between germline ends came to 17 bases.